This TCR beta chain originates from a study of cytomegalovirus exposure and HLA in healthy donors. Whole-study context: Prior work identified some 120 million unique TCR beta sequences in roughly 180 million T cells. There were about 85 million unique TCRs (from HLA-typed donors) in an early data release.

The CDR3 consists of 18 residues. Germline trimming cut 0 bases from V and 4 bases from J; bases unmatched to any gene: 11. The germline V gene encodes CDR1 SGHRS and CDR2 YFSETQ. The PCR employed 60 Vbeta primers together with 13 Jbeta primers. Assay used: immunoSEQ multiplex PCR; TCRdb lists only in-frame clones, some missing. Here the sample spans more than 75,000 clones, around 89% being singletons. Sequencing used PBMCs. The chain carries TRBV5-1 and TRBJ2-1; TRBD2 agrees at 9 bases. This clonotype was obtained from a man aged 18 to 30 in good health and CMV-seronegative. DNA for the CDR3: TGCGCCAGCAGCTTGGCCGGACCGAGCGGGAGGCTTTACAATGAGCAGTTCTTC. It specifies CASSLAGPSGRLYNEQFF.